This T cell receptor (beta chain) was profiled in a study of Tregs in tolerant kidney transplant recipients. The CDR3 contains 15 residues. The V gene end was trimmed by 4 bases and the J gene end by 5 bases; junction bases not matched to a gene: 8. Germline CDR1 reads MNHNY; CDR2 reads SVGAGI (reference sequence). TCRdb keeps only in-frame clones here, not all; method: immunoSEQ multiplex PCR. The table includes about 64,000 clones, roughly 98% detected once. The material sequenced was Tregs from blood, taken before the transplant. The chain carries TRBV6-6 and TRBJ2-5; 9 bases map to TRBD1. The origin of this receptor is a human donor who received a combined kidney and bone marrow transplant. CDR3 DNA: TGTGCCAGCAGTTCGGACAGGGGAGTACGGGAGACCCAGTACTTC. It yields the protein CASSSDRGVRETQYF.